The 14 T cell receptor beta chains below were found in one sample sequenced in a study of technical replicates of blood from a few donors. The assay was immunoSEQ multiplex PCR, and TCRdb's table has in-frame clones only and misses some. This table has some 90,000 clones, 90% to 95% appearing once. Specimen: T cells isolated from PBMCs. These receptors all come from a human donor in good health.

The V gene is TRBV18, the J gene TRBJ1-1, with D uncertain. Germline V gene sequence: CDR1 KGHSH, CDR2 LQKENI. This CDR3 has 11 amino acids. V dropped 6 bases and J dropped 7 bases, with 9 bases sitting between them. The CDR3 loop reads CASSKQFEAFF. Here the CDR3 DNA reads TGTGCCAGCTCGAAGCAATTTGAAGCTTTCTTT.

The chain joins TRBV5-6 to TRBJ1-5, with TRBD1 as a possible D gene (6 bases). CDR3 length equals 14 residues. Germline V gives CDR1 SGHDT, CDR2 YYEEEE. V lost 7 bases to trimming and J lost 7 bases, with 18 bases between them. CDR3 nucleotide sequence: TGTGCCAGCGCACAACAGGGAAGGCGGCAGCCCCAGCATTTT. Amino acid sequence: CASAQQGRRQPQHF.

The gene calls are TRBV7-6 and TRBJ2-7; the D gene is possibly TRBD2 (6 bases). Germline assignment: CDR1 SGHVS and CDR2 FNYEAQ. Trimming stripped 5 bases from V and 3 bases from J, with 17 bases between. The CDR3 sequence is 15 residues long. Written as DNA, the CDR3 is TGTGCCAGCAGCGTAAATCCGGGACTGCACTACGAGCAGTACTTC. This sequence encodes CASSVNPGLHYEQYF. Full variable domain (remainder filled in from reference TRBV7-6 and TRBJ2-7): GAGVSQSPRYKVTKRGQDVALRCDPISGHVSLYWYRQALGQGPEFLTYFNYEAQQDKSGLPNDRFSAERPEGSISTLTIQRTEQRDSAMYRCASSVNPGLHYEQYFGPGTRLTVT.

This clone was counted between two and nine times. The CDR3 spells CATRSSRQNTEAFF. The CDR3 region has the DNA TGTGCCACCCGTTCCTCCAGACAGAACACTGAAGCTTTCTTT. This chain links TRBV19 with TRBJ1-1; D not resolved. The V gene lost 10 bases and the J gene lost 1 base, with 16 bases spanning the gap. CDR1 is LNHDA and CDR2 is SQIVND in the germline V gene (reference sequence). This CDR3 is built from 14 residues. Supplemented by reference TRBV19 and TRBJ1-1, the full variable domain reads DGGITQSPKYLFRKEGQNVTLSCEQNLNHDAMYWYRQDPGQGLRLIYYSQIVNDFQKGDIAEGYSVSREKKESFPLTVTSAQKNPTAFYLCATRSSRQNTEAFFGQGTRLTVV.

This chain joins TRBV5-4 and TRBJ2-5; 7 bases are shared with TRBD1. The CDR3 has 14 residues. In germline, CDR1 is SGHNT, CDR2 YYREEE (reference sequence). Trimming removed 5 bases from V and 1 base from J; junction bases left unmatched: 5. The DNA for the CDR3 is TGTGCCAGCAGGTGGACAGGCCTCCAAGAGACCCAGTACTTC. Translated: CASRWTGLQETQYF.

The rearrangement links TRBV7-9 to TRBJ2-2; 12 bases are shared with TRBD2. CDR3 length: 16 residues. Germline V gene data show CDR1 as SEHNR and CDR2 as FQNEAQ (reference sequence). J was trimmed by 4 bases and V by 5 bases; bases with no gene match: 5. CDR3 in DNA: TGTGCCAGCAGCCGAGGACTAGCGGGAATCACCGGGGAGCTGTTTTTT. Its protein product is CASSRGLAGITGELFF.

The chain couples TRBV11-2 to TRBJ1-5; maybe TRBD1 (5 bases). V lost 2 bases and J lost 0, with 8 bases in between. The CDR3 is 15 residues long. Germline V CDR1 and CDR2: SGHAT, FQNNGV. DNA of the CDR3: TGTGCCAGCAGCTTACAGGGTTATAGCAATCAGCCCCAGCATTTT. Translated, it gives CASSLQGYSNQPQHF.

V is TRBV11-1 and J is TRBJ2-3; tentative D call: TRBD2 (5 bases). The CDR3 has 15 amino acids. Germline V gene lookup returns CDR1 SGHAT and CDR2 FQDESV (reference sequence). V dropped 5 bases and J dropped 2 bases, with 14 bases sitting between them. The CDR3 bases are TGTGCCAGCAGCCCCCGTGAGCGGTTCACAGATACGCAGTATTTT. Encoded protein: CASSPRERFTDTQYF.

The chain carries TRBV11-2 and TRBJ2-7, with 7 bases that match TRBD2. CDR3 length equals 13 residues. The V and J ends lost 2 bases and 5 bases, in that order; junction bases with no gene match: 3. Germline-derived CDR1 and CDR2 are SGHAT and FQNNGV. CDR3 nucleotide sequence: TGTGCCAGCAGCTTATGGACTAGAGACGAGCAGTACTTC. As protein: CASSLWTRDEQYF.

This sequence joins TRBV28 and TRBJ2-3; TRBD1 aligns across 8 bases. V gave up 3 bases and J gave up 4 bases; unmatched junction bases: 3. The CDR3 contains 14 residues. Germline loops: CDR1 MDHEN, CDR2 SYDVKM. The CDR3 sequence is CASSFGQGADTQYF. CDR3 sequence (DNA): TGTGCCAGCAGTTTCGGACAGGGCGCAGATACGCAGTATTTT.

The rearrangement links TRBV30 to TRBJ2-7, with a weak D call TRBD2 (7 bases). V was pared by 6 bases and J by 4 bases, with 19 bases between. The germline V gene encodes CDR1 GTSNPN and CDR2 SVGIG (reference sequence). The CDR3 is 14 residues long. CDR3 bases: TGTGCCTGCCACAGGGAGGGAGGACGGTACGAGCAGTACTTC. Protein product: CACHREGGRYEQYF. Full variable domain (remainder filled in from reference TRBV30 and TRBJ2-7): SQTIHQWPATLVQPVGSPLSLECTVEGTSNPNLYWYRQAAGRGLQLLFYSVGIGQISSEVPQNLSASRPQDRQFILSSKKLLLSDSGFYLCACHREGGRYEQYFGPGTRLTVT.

The CDR3 DNA reads as TGTGCCAGCAGCCCTGACAGGGTGTACTCCTACAATGAGCAGTTCTTC. Protein product: CASSPDRVYSYNEQFF. This chain connects TRBV27 to TRBJ2-1, with TRBD1 matching 7 bases. The CDR3 loop spans 16 amino acids. Germline CDR1 and CDR2: MNHEY and SMNVEV (reference sequence). The J segment lost 0 bases and the V segment lost 6 bases, leaving 8 bases of the junction unmatched.

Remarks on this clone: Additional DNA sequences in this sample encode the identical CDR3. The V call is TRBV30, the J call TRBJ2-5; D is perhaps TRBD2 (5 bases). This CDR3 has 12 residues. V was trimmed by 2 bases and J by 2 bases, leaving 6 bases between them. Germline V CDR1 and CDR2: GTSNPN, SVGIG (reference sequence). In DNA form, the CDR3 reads TGTGCCTGGAGTCGGGGTCAAGAGACCCAGTACTTC. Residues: CAWSRGQETQYF.

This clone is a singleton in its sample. The CDR3: CASSEDSSGSREQYF. CDR3 coding DNA: TGCGCCAGCAGTGAGGATTCCAGCGGGAGTAGAGAGCAGTACTTC. V and J are TRBV10-1 and TRBJ2-7, with 8 bases that match TRBD2. V gave up 2 bases and J gave up 7 bases; unmatched junction bases: 10. The length of the CDR3 is 15 residues. Looked up from germline, CDR1 is WNHNN and CDR2 is SYGVQD (reference sequence).